This T cell receptor (beta chain) comes out of a study of response to subunit inactivated influenza vaccine. Study-wide results and limits: Authors suggested each seasonal flu vaccination may recruit only limited numbers of new T cells.

TCRdb itself ran the RT-PCR reads through MiXCR, one entry per CDR3 protein. The sample has about 500,000 distinct CDR3 sequences, approximately 16% seen once. In the case of this clonotype: Its antigen is as yet unknown.

Germline CDR1 MNHEY, CDR2 SVGEGT. The CDR3 contains 13 residues. The V and J ends lost 5 bases and 6 bases respectively, with 14 bases between them. The rearrangement uses TRBV6-2 or TRBV6-3 and TRBJ2-7; unclear D gene. The sequencing here drew on CD4+ T cells sorted from PBMCs, taken approximately 25 months after vaccination. The origin of this receptor is a man aged 50-75 years who received an inactivated influenza vaccine. CDR3 protein: CASSLLTLVEQYF. DNA of the CDR3: TGTGCCAGCAGTCTCCTTACCTTAGTCGAGCAGTACTTC.